The 23 T cell receptor beta chains given below trace back to one sample, sequenced in a study of T-cell memory formation after mild COVID-19. TCRdb fed the 5' RACE reads into MiXCR, producing one record per CDR3 protein. The data contain about 560,000 distinct CDR3 sequences, less than 25% of them singletons. The sequencing input was PBMCs or a T cell subset sorted from them (not recorded which). Receptors originate from an adult woman who had mild COVID-19 (a few samples of this study predate the infection). Cell type and time point are not known.

The gene calls are TRBV18 and TRBJ2-5; D is perhaps TRBD1 (5 bases). The CDR3 is 13 amino acids. The germline V gene has CDR1 KGHSH and CDR2 LQKENI. The V and J ends lost 3 bases and 5 bases respectively, with 10 bases between them. Written as DNA, the CDR3 is TGTGCCAGCTCACCTTCAGGGTTGGAGACCCAGTACTTC. Translation: CASSPSGLETQYF.

V usage is TRBV9 and J usage is TRBJ2-3; 11 nucleotides align to TRBD1. This CDR3 is built from 16 residues. CDR1 is SGDLS and CDR2 is YYNGEE in the germline V gene. The junction had 7 bases not matched to a gene; V was cut back by 3 bases and J by 4 bases. The CDR3 bases are TGTGCCAGCAGCGCCGGGACAGGGGGAGTTGCAGATACGCAGTATTTT. This gives the protein CASSAGTGGVADTQYF.

This clonotype occurred a few times. This sequence joins TRBV6-2 or TRBV6-3 and TRBJ1-5; weak D call: TRBD1 (6 bases). Germline V gives CDR1 MNHEY, CDR2 SVGEGT. The CDR3 runs 13 residues. V was shortened by 5 bases and J by 9 bases, with 14 bases between the two germline ends. The DNA of the CDR3 is TGTGCCAGCAGTCGGGACACTGCGGGGCCCCAGCATTTT. Translated, it gives CASSRDTAGPQHF.

This clonotype was counted only a few times. The J gene is TRBJ2-1, the V gene TRBV7-6; D ambiguous. Germline V gene sequence: CDR1 SGHVS, CDR2 FNYEAQ. This CDR3 contains 16 residues. Trimming shortened V by 5 bases and J by 0 bases, and 14 bases separated the two germline ends. The CDR3 region has the DNA TGTGCCAGCAGCCATCGGGTCAGTAGCTCCTACAATGAGCAGTTCTTC. Protein sequence: CASSHRVSSSYNEQFF.

The V and J genes are TRBV20-1 and TRBJ1-1; D not certain. This CDR3 is 14 amino acids long. V was clipped by 3 bases and J by 4 bases, with 15 bases between them. The V gene's germline CDR1 is DFQATT and CDR2 SNEGSKA (reference sequence). The CDR3 here is CSASRGVAVTEAFF. In DNA, the CDR3 is TGCAGTGCTAGTCGGGGTGTTGCGGTCACTGAAGCTTTCTTT.

V gene TRBV15 combines with J gene TRBJ1-1; D unresolved. CDR1 and CDR2 from the germline V gene are LNHNV and YYDKDF (reference sequence). Trimming removed 1 base at V and 3 bases at J, with 9 bases between. The CDR3 sequence is 14 residues long. The CDR3 loop reads CATSRAGPYTEAFF. For the CDR3, the DNA is TGTGCCACCAGCAGAGCAGGCCCTTACACTGAAGCTTTCTTT.

This sequence joins TRBV7-6 and TRBJ1-2, with TRBD1 as a possible D gene (6 bases). The germline V and J ends were trimmed by 3 bases and 6 bases, with 11 bases remaining between them. This CDR3 region has 13 residues. Germline V gives CDR1 SGHVS, CDR2 FNYEAQ. The CDR3 sequence: CASSFRGGDGYTF. CDR3 in DNA: TGTGCCAGCAGCTTTAGGGGGGGGGATGGCTACACCTTC.

In this sample, this clonotype turned up a few times. This sequence joins TRBV20-1 and TRBJ2-5; 7 bases are a match to TRBD1. The CDR3 runs 13 residues. Germline CDR1 is DFQATT and CDR2 is SNEGSKA (reference sequence). Germline trimming cut 8 bases from V and 1 base from J; bases unmatched to any gene: 7. The chain's CDR3 is CSSPTGFQETQYF. CDR3 in DNA: TGCAGTTCGCCGACAGGGTTCCAAGAGACCCAGTACTTC.

The gene calls are TRBV20-1 and TRBJ2-1; 9 nucleotides align to TRBD2. The germline gives CDR1 DFQATT, CDR2 SNEGSKA (reference sequence). CDR3 size: 16 residues. J was trimmed by 5 bases and V by 3 bases; bases with no gene match: 11. CDR3: CSARALAGHADNEQFF. The DNA for the CDR3 is TGCAGTGCTAGGGCCCTAGCGGGACACGCAGACAATGAGCAGTTCTTC.

This clonotype was picked up a small number of times. The rearrangement uses TRBV5-1 and TRBJ1-3; D gene unclear. V lost 2 bases, J lost 0 bases, and 15 bases lay in between. The CDR3 is 17 amino acids. Germline assignment: CDR1 SGHRS and CDR2 YFSETQ. In DNA, the CDR3 is TGCGCCAGCAGCTTTGGCAGCGGAGGCTCCTCTGGAAACACCATATATTTT. This sequence encodes CASSFGSGGSSGNTIYF.

The sample holds many counts of this clonotype. This rearrangement joins TRBV7-8 to TRBJ2-2; TRBD2 is a possible D gene (5 bases). The CDR3 is 16 amino acids. V was shortened by 3 bases and J by 5 bases, with 16 bases between the two germline ends. In germline, CDR1 is SGHVS, CDR2 FQNEAQ. CDR3 bases: TGTGCCAGCAGCTTTGGGAGCATCACTTTTACCGGGGAGCTGTTTTTT. Encoded protein: CASSFGSITFTGELFF.

The chain combines TRBV12-3 or TRBV12-4 with TRBJ2-3; D ambiguous. The CDR3 totals 13 residues. Trimming took 3 bases from V and 4 from J, leaving 8 bases between them. CDR3 bases: TGTGCCAGCAGTTTGGGGATACCAGATACGCAGTATTTT. This gives the protein CASSLGIPDTQYF.

V and J are TRBV12-3 or TRBV12-4 and TRBJ2-5; D tentatively fits TRBD1 or TRBD2 (5 bases each). CDR3 length equals 15 residues. V was pared by 0 bases and J by 3 bases, with 11 bases between. As DNA, the CDR3 is TGTGCCAGCAGTTTAGCAAGGCAGGGAGAAGAGACCCAGTACTTC. It codes for CASSLARQGEETQYF.

The chain employs TRBV6-1 and TRBJ1-2, with a tentative D call TRBD1 (6 bases). The CDR3 has 20 residues. Between the trimmed V and J ends, which lost 2 bases and 2 bases, there was a span of 27 bases. Looked up from germline, CDR1 is MNHNS and CDR2 is SASEGT. The CDR3 nucleotides are TGTGCCAGCAGTGAATTGATGGCGGGGGGCTATGTTTTGCGGAACTATGGCTACACCTTC. It codes for CASSELMAGGYVLRNYGYTF.

This clonotype was seen many times. The rearrangement uses TRBV7-2 and TRBJ2-1; D is unresolved. CDR1 and CDR2 (germline): SGHTA, FQGNSA. V shed 5 bases and J shed 7 bases, with 18 bases lying between them. CDR3 length equals 15 residues. The CDR3 sequence is CASSQDRNPRNEQFF. The CDR3 DNA is TGTGCCAGCAGCCAGGATCGCAACCCAAGGAATGAGCAGTTCTTC.

This clonotype was picked up a small number of times. V usage is TRBV6-5 and J usage is TRBJ2-3; 8 bases are shared with TRBD2. The germline V gene encodes CDR1 MNHEY and CDR2 SVGAGI. Losses at the gene ends were 5 bases for V and 1 base for J; bases not matched to a gene: 8. CDR3 length equals 16 residues. The CDR3 loop reads CASSAGTRLGTDTQYF. CDR3 nucleotides: TGTGCCAGCAGTGCCGGGACTAGACTAGGCACAGATACGCAGTATTTT.

J is TRBJ2-2 and V is TRBV6-5; D is tentatively TRBD1 or TRBD2 (5 bases each). CDR3 length: 15 amino acids. Germline V lookup: CDR1 MNHEY, CDR2 SVGAGI. Trimming left V 2 bases short and J 5 bases short, with 12 bases between. The DNA for the CDR3 is TGTGCCAGCAGTTACGATGGGGGTTTTACCGGGGAGCTGTTTTTT. Amino acid sequence: CASSYDGGFTGELFF.

The table lists this clonotype with many counts. The gene calls are TRBV5-5 and TRBJ1-5, with TRBD1 matching over 11 bases. The CDR3 sequence is 17 residues long. The junction had 7 bases not matched to a gene; V was cut back by 3 bases and J by 2 bases. The germline V gene has CDR1 SGHKS and CDR2 YYEKEE (reference sequence). CDR3 in amino acids: CASSSGTGGSGNQPQHF. CDR3 DNA sequence: TGTGCCAGCAGCTCCGGGACAGGGGGTTCGGGCAATCAGCCCCAGCATTTT.

The chain couples TRBV4-1 to TRBJ2-3; 13 bases are shared with TRBD2. The CDR3 covers 15 residues. Germline trimming cut 4 bases from V and 6 bases from J; bases unmatched to any gene: 4. Germline CDR1 reads MGHRA; CDR2 reads YSYEKL. CDR3 coding DNA: TGCGCCAGCAGCCCAACTAGCGGGGGGGCGGATACGCAGTATTTT. Translated, it gives CASSPTSGGADTQYF.

J is TRBJ1-1 and V is TRBV29-1; D is perhaps TRBD1 (6 bases). Germline CDR1 is SQVTM and CDR2 is ANQGSEA. The CDR3 runs 14 residues. V shed 3 bases and J shed 1 base, with 12 bases lying between them. The CDR3 spells CSVDGGRPNTEAFF. The CDR3 coding sequence is TGCAGCGTTGACGGGGGGCGGCCGAACACTGAAGCTTTCTTT.

This clonotype has a handful of counts. This chain joins TRBV29-1 and TRBJ1-2, with no clear D. CDR3 length: 12 residues. Trimming removed 1 base from V and 8 bases from J, with 11 bases in between. The V gene's germline CDR1 is SQVTM and CDR2 ANQGSEA. CDR3 DNA sequence: TGCAGCGTTGAAGTTTACATAGGCGGCTACACCTTC. It specifies CSVEVYIGGYTF.

V and J are TRBV6-5 and TRBJ1-1; D remains ambiguous. The V end lost 7 bases, the J end lost 1 base, and 16 bases lay between the germline ends. This CDR3 region has 15 residues. CDR1 and CDR2 (germline): MNHEY, SVGAGI. The CDR3: CASTYRTGKNTEAFF. For the CDR3, the DNA is TGTGCCAGCACCTACCGGACGGGTAAGAACACTGAAGCTTTCTTT.

The CDR3 loop reads CASRNTGTANYGYTF. DNA of the CDR3: TGTGCCAGCAGAAATACAGGGACCGCTAACTATGGCTACACCTTC. The J gene is TRBJ1-2, the V gene TRBV5-6, with D possibly matching TRBD1 (6 bases). The V end lost 5 bases, the J end lost 0 bases, and 14 bases lay between the germline ends. The CDR3 loop spans 15 amino acids. Per germline, CDR1 SGHDT and CDR2 YYEEEE.